The present entry profiles one T cell receptor (beta chain) with its context. Its antigen is still unknown. Within one base of it there is no much larger clone, and no base qualities were kept. This entry belongs to a study of vaccination effects on CD4 cells after COVID-19 (dated by TCRdb to between 2020 and 2023). Study-wide context: After vaccination, three convalescent patients were sampled both early (day +14) and late (day +241, +227, +161 respectively). Post-vaccine samples across the study were collected a median of 72 days after the second dose, with a range of 14 to 241. The study compared SARS-CoV-2 spike-specific CD4+ TCR repertoires before and after mRNA vaccination in COVID-19 convalescent patients and infection-naive vaccine recipients. Altogether, some ten COVID-19 convalescent patients and 4 SARS-CoV-2-naive healthy vaccine recipients made up the full study. Cultures from other donors in the study were sequenced using the Oncomine TCR Beta short-read assay on an Illumina iSeq 100. Overall study outcomes, separate from this receptor: Clones induced by infection and clones induced by vaccination both contracted markedly at late timepoints after vaccination, which fits with T cell responses waning over time. Among convalescent patients, the spike-reactive repertoire after vaccination was made up mainly of new vaccine-induced clones that were largely distinct from the clones induced by infection. Only a small number of convalescent patients were included, and no early post-infection timepoints were available, which limited the study.

In the ViraFEST assay, PBMC were stimulated with viral peptide pools, and TCR sequencing was then used to find antigen-specific CD4+ T cell clonotypes based on their expansion. After more than 9 days of culture, CD4+ T cells were isolated with the EasySep CD4+ T cell isolation kit. Convalescent patients had PCR-confirmed SARS-CoV-2 infection between March and December 2020, before Alpha, Beta and Delta variants emerged in the United States. Each participant received two doses of an mRNA SARS-CoV-2 vaccine, either BNT162b2 or mRNA-1273. Each well held 1.5 million to 2 million PBMC cultured in IMDM containing approximately 5% human AB serum, approximately 10 IU/ml IL-2 and gentamicin, along with 8 to 10 ug/ml peptides. Half of the culture medium was replaced with fresh IL-2-containing medium on days 3 and 7. Unless noted otherwise, every peptide stimulation condition was grown in triplicate wells. PBMC were separated from whole blood using Ficoll-Paque Plus gradient centrifugation and were then either cryopreserved at -140C or used fresh. The overlapping peptide pools covered the spike proteins of SARS-CoV-2 and of the common cold coronaviruses HCoV-NL63, HCoV-OC43 and HCoV-229E. The QIAamp micro DNA kit was used to extract genomic DNA from the cultured CD4+ T cells.

Libraries came from the immunoSEQ multiplex PCR assay. DNA from the CD4+ T cells that had been cultured and isolated underwent TCR beta CDR3 sequencing. Concerning the study's data processing: The analysis removed non-productive TCR sequences, trimmed reads to the CDR3 region, and retained only CDR3s that were 7 or more amino acids long. Antigen-specific clonotypes were identified with the MANAFEST web app by comparing expansion in peptide wells against reference cultures. To count as positive, a clone had to show expansion at FDR<0.05 compared with the reference and with all other wells, an odds ratio above 5, and a frequency above 0.1% in two replicate wells. Cross-reactive clonotypes were defined as significantly expanded in SARS-CoV-2 spike wells and in at least one common cold coronavirus spike condition. Levenshtein distance calculated with the stringdist R package was used to assess CDR3 similarity, and unrooted trees were constructed with ape in R 3.6.1. TCRdb stores this immuneACCESS table with in-frame sequences only. Part of the clones is absent; in the studies checked, under half of the shortfall reflects unresolved V genes, and no reason is known for the rest. Clone size and the V and J calls come from that table; the DNA yielded D and trimming. The table for this sample lists under 15,000 clones; 80% of them were counted only once. 15% to 20% of the sample is taken by the ten largest.

V is shortened by 4 bases, J by 4 bases, and the region joining them spans 11 bases. In the germline V gene, CDR1 corresponds to SNHLY and CDR2 to FYNNEI. Measured from the cysteine to the phenylalanine, the CDR3 is 14 residues long. Only CDR3 DNA remains: 42 bases, in frame from the first base. The sequence was collected from a human donor who had a prior SARS-CoV-2 infection. The receptor chain draws on TRBV2 and TRBJ2-1; the best D guess is TRBD2, with 6 bases matching. The specimen comprised CD4+ T cells from PBMCs cultured with SARS-CoV-2 spike peptides, sampled after COVID-19 vaccination. The cell subset or site label here, explained by the study, means: SARS-CoV-2 spike overlapping peptide pool stimulation. The CDR3 sequence is CASSVAGQYNEQFF. The DNA sequence reads TGTGCCAGCAGTGTCGCGGGGCAATACAATGAGCAGTTCTTC. When the CDR3 is completed using the reference TRBV2 and TRBJ2-1 genes on either side, the full variable domain is EPEVTQTPSHQVTQMGQEVILRCVPISNHLYFYWYRQILGQKVEFLVSFYNNEISEKSEIFDDQFSVERPDGSNFTLKIRSTKLEDSAMYFCASSVAGQYNEQFFGPGTRLTVL.